This entry lists 22 T cell receptor beta chains sequenced from one sample in a study of blood T cell repertoires in COVID-19. Produced via immunoSEQ multiplex PCR; TCRdb's table is partial and in-frame only. The sample yields 240,000 or so clones, about 82% seen once. The sequencing input was peripheral blood. Source of these receptors: a man aged 80 or over with acute or convalescent COVID-19.

This clone was detected only a few times. The rearrangement links TRBV19 to TRBJ1-1; TRBD1 agrees at 10 bases. Losses at the gene ends were 3 bases for V and 6 bases for J; bases not matched to a gene: 4. The CDR3 extends over 14 amino acids. CDR1 is LNHDA, CDR2 SQIVND, per germline (reference sequence). CDR3 region: CASSIGTGVAEAFF. The CDR3 DNA is TGTGCCAGTAGTATCGGGACAGGGGTAGCTGAAGCTTTCTTT. Supplemented by reference TRBV19 and TRBJ1-1, the full variable domain reads DGGITQSPKYLFRKEGQNVTLSCEQNLNHDAMYWYRQDPGQGLRLIYYSQIVNDFQKGDIAEGYSVSREKKESFPLTVTSAQKNPTAFYLCASSIGTGVAEAFFGQGTRLTVV.

The gene calls are TRBV2 and TRBJ1-2; TRBD1 matches at 9 bases. The V and J ends lost 5 bases and 4 bases, in that order; junction bases with no gene match: 8. The germline CDR1 and CDR2 sequences are SNHLY and FYNNEI. The CDR3 is 15 amino acids. In nucleotides, the CDR3 is TGTGCCAGCAGTATTACAGGGGGCGCCTCCTATGGCTACACCTTC. Translating it yields CASSITGGASYGYTF.

This clone came up once. The same CDR3 can be traced to other DNA sequences in this sample. The gene calls are TRBV12-3 or TRBV12-4 and TRBJ1-2, with D possibly matching TRBD1 (6 bases). V shed 3 bases and J shed 2 bases, with 7 bases lying between them. The CDR3 extends over 13 amino acids. CDR3 sequence: CASSLQGNYGYTF. The CDR3 DNA follows: TGTGCCAGCAGTTTGCAGGGGAACTATGGCTACACCTTC.

The count of this clone is one. V is TRBV2 and J is TRBJ1-3; a possible D gene is TRBD1 (5 bases). Trimming removed 6 bases at V and 1 base at J, with 10 bases between. This CDR3 is built from 14 residues. Germline assignment: CDR1 SNHLY and CDR2 FYNNEI. CDR3 in amino acids: CASRAQGSGNTIYF. CDR3 DNA sequence: TGTGCCAGCAGAGCGCAGGGTTCTGGAAACACCATATATTTT.

The chain joins TRBV7-2 to TRBJ1-2, with 9 bases identical to TRBD1. Per germline, CDR1 SGHTA and CDR2 FQGNSA. This CDR3 comprises 15 residues. The V and J ends lost 3 bases and 8 bases, in that order; junction bases with no gene match: 10. CDR3 bases: TGTGCCAGCAGCTTCTATATGGACAGGGGTCGGGGCTACACCTTC. This codes for CASSFYMDRGRGYTF.

Turning to this clone: An end of the junction differs from the germline gene, which may be a read error. J is TRBJ2-3 and V is TRBV19, with no clear D. Germline-derived CDR1 and CDR2 are LNHDA and SQIVND (reference sequence). The CDR3 runs 15 residues. CDR3 sequence: CAASVGPRSTDTQYF. CDR3 sequence (DNA): TGCGCCGCGTCCGTGGGCCCGCGAAGCACAGATACGCAGTATTTT.

This clone was picked up one time. The gene calls are TRBV3-1 (or the pseudogene TRBV3-2) and TRBJ2-7, with D unclear. Germline CDR1 is LGHDT and CDR2 is YNNKEL (reference sequence). CDR3 size: 13 residues. Trimming cost V 1 base and J 3 bases, with 7 bases left between them. The CDR3 sequence: CASSQGRFYEQYF. For the CDR3, the DNA is TGTGCCAGCAGCCAAGGCCGGTTCTACGAGCAGTACTTC.

The chain combines TRBV12-3 or TRBV12-4 with TRBJ1-1; 8 positions match TRBD1. This CDR3 is built from 13 residues. V shed 3 bases, J shed 6 bases, and the junction held 3 bases outside the gene matches. This CDR3 is CASSLGRGPEAFF. DNA of the CDR3: TGTGCCAGCAGTTTGGGCAGGGGGCCTGAAGCTTTCTTT.

The rearrangement uses TRBV27 and TRBJ1-5, with TRBD1 as a possible D gene (5 bases). The CDR3 has 14 residues. V lost 5 bases and J lost 6, with 14 bases in between. Germline values: CDR1 MNHEY, CDR2 SMNVEV (reference sequence). The CDR3 sequence: CASSPFQGPQPQHF. CDR3 nucleotides: TGTGCCAGCAGTCCCTTCCAGGGTCCTCAGCCCCAGCATTTT.

The J gene is TRBJ1-6, the V gene TRBV6-1; D ambiguous. Germline CDR1 is MNHNS and CDR2 is SASEGT. Trimming left V 2 bases short and J 7 bases short, with 9 bases between. The CDR3 covers 14 residues. As DNA, the CDR3 is TGTGCCAGCAGTGAAAAACTCACCAATTCACCCCTCCACTTT. It is translated as CASSEKLTNSPLHF.

The chain joins TRBV6-5 to TRBJ2-1; TRBD2 aligns across 10 bases. The ends lost 1 base at V and 7 bases at J; junction bases unmatched: 1. The V gene's germline CDR1 is MNHEY and CDR2 SVGAGI. The CDR3 spans 14 residues. The CDR3 here is CASSYWTSGNEQFF. The CDR3 DNA sequence: TGTGCCAGCAGTTACTGGACTAGCGGTAATGAGCAGTTCTTC.

This chain links TRBV6-5 with TRBJ1-5; 7 bases are shared with TRBD1. Germline loops: CDR1 MNHEY, CDR2 SVGAGI. CDR3 length equals 16 residues. V shed 4 bases and J 7 bases; nucleotides not matched to a gene: 13. The DNA for the CDR3 is TGTGCCAGCAGTTCCATTCTGGGCAGGGGGGAACAGCCCCAGCATTTT. Protein sequence: CASSSILGRGEQPQHF.

This clone was seen just once. The chain uses TRBV14 and TRBJ1-5, with D perhaps TRBD1 (5 bases). Trimming took off 3 bases at V and 3 bases at J, with 9 bases between the two ends. Germline assignment: CDR1 SGHDN and CDR2 FVKESK. The CDR3 loop spans 14 amino acids. The CDR3 bases are TGTGCCAGCAGCCACACAGGCCTCAATCAGCCCCAGCATTTT. Its translation: CASSHTGLNQPQHF. Full variable domain (outside the CDR3, taken from reference TRBV14 and TRBJ1-5): EAGVTQFPSHSVIEKGQTVTLRCDPISGHDNLYWYRRVMGKEIKFLLHFVKESKQDESGMPNNRFLAERTGGTYSTLKVQPAELEDSGVYFCASSHTGLNQPQHFGDGTRLSIL.

The chain recombines TRBV28 with TRBJ1-5; D is uncertain. Trimming removed 6 bases at V and 3 bases at J, with 6 bases between. The CDR3 extends over 12 amino acids. Germline CDR1 and CDR2: MDHEN and SYDVKM. The CDR3 nucleotides are TGTGCCAGCAGGCGGCTCAATCAGCCCCAGCATTTT. It specifies CASRRLNQPQHF.

The chain has TRBV18 and TRBJ1-4; 7 bases agree with TRBD1. The CDR3 loop spans 13 amino acids. The ends lost 6 bases at V and 8 bases at J; junction bases unmatched: 6. The V gene's germline CDR1 is KGHSH and CDR2 LQKENI. CDR3 bases: TGTGCCAGCTCGCGGACAGGTCGGGAAAAACTGTTTTTT. It specifies CASSRTGREKLFF.

V usage is TRBV10-1 and J usage is TRBJ2-4; D gene ambiguous. CDR1 is WNHNN, CDR2 SYGVQD, per germline (reference sequence). The V gene lost 3 bases and the J gene lost 0 bases, with 12 bases spanning the gap. The CDR3 contains 16 residues. CDR3 nucleotide sequence: TGCGCCAGCAGTGAAGAGGCCTTATTAGCCAAAAACATTCAGTACTTC. Its protein product is CASSEEALLAKNIQYF.

CDR3 DNA: TGTGCCATCCTGGGCCGGTGGGGGGATTCGTCCCTCCACTTT. Its translation: CAILGRWGDSSLHF. The chain is built from TRBV28 and TRBJ1-6; D might be TRBD1 (5 bases). Germline CDR1 MDHEN, CDR2 SYDVKM. The CDR3 runs 14 residues. Trimming pared 10 bases from V and 14 bases from J, leaving 24 bases between. Full variable domain (missing parts from reference TRBV28 and TRBJ1-6): DVKVTQSSRYLVKRTGEKVFLECVQDMDHENMFWYRQDPGLGLRLIYFSYDVKMKEKGDIPEGYSVSREKKERFSLILESASTNQTSMYLCAILGRWGDSSLHFGNGTRLTVT.

This clone was observed a few times. This chain uses TRBV5-1 with TRBJ2-1; 8 nucleotides align to TRBD2. From germline, CDR1 is SGHRS and CDR2 YFSETQ. Germline trimming cut 5 bases from V and 0 bases from J; bases unmatched to any gene: 4. The CDR3 totals 15 residues. DNA for the CDR3: TGCGCCAGCAGATTCGGGACTAGCTCCTACAATGAGCAGTTCTTC. It is translated as CASRFGTSSYNEQFF.

The chain employs TRBV7-9 and TRBJ1-2, with no clear D. The CDR3 consists of 13 residues. V lost 3 bases, J lost 6 bases, and 11 bases lay in between. Germline loops: CDR1 SEHNR, CDR2 FQNEAQ (reference sequence). This CDR3 is CASSFRAGNGYTF. The CDR3 nucleotides are TGTGCCAGCAGCTTCCGTGCGGGGAATGGCTACACCTTC.

This clone was seen only once. The rearrangement uses TRBV3-1 (or the pseudogene TRBV3-2) and TRBJ2-1; D is uncertain. The V end was cut by 6 bases, the J end by 0 bases, with 15 bases between. The CDR3 contains 16 residues. Germline values: CDR1 LGHDT, CDR2 YNNKEL (reference sequence). CDR3 in amino acids: CASRQTPLSSYNEQFF. The CDR3 DNA follows: TGTGCCAGCAGACAGACCCCCCTGAGCTCCTACAATGAGCAGTTCTTC.

The chain links TRBV6-1 to TRBJ2-1; 11 bases are a match to TRBD2. From germline, CDR1 is MNHNS and CDR2 SASEGT. The CDR3 covers 17 residues. V lost 6 bases, J lost 2 bases, and 9 bases stayed unmatched. Here the CDR3 DNA reads TGTGCCAGCAGGGAACTAGCGGGAGCTAGGACCTACAATGAGCAGTTCTTC. This gives the protein CASRELAGARTYNEQFF.

V is TRBV5-5 and J is TRBJ2-7, with 7 nucleotides matching TRBD1. The CDR3 is made up of 15 amino acids. Trimming at V came to 7 bases and at J to 1 base, leaving 11 bases not matched to a gene. From germline, CDR1 is SGHKS and CDR2 YYEKEE (reference sequence). The CDR3 DNA reads as TGTGCCAGCGTGGAAGGGGGCGCCCTATCCTACGAGCAGTACTTC. Its protein is CASVEGGALSYEQYF.